This entry is about one T cell receptor (beta chain). The sample is drawn from a study of blood T cell repertoires in COVID-19. Study overall: T cells, B-cell-depleted T cells, or PBMCs supplied cDNA or gDNA.

Measured with immunoSEQ multiplex PCR; TCRdb has only the in-frame clones, and not every one. The data show under 200,000 clones, about 80% seen once. Germline CDR1 is SGHKS and CDR2 is YYEKEE (reference sequence). The CDR3 contains 15 residues. Unmatched junction bases numbered 7, after V lost 4 bases and J lost 5 bases. The material sequenced was peripheral blood. V is TRBV5-5 and J is TRBJ2-2; the match to TRBD1 covers 8 bases. This receptor was taken from a human donor with acute or convalescent COVID-19. The donor label of this sample is uncertain. The CDR3 coding sequence is TGTGCCAGCAGCACAGGACAGGGCAGGACCGGGGAGCTGTTTTTT. Translated: CASSTGQGRTGELFF.